A selection of T cell receptor beta chains follows, all from one sample in a study of T cells after yellow fever vaccination. TCRdb re-called the 5' RACE reads through MiXCR, storing one row per CDR3 protein. The data hold hundreds of thousands of distinct CDR3 sequences, with around 20% observed a single time. The material was PBMCs, obtained before the yellow fever booster vaccination. The receptors shown here come from a man aged 18-30 years who received the YFV17D yellow fever vaccine. Both conserved end residues are part of each CDR3. Each record gives: D gene, V gene, clone size, J gene, CDR3 DNA, CDR3 protein. D genes are given only for firm matches. Clone size appears in some rows only: once, few, many, or a class for an expanded clone.

>TRBD1|TRBV7-6|NA|TRBJ2-5
TGTGCCAGCAGCAGACAGGGGGGAGTTCGAGAGACCCAGTACTTC
CASSRQGGVRETQYF
>NA|TRBV5-1|NA|TRBJ2-7
TGCGCCAGCAGCTCGGGCGGCTTCTACGAGCAGTACTTC
CASSSGGFYEQYF
>NA|TRBV5-1|NA|TRBJ2-4
TGCGCCAGCAGCTTGGAGGGCAGGGCCGAAAACATTCAGTACTTC
CASSLEGRAENIQYF
>NA|TRBV18|few|TRBJ1-1
TGTGCCAGCTCCCCAACCGAGGGGAACACTGAAGCTTTCTTT
CASSPTEGNTEAFF
>TRBD1|TRBV27|NA|TRBJ2-7
TGTGCCAGCAGTCCGCGGACAGGGGAGTACGAGCAGTACTTC
CASSPRTGEYEQYF
>NA|TRBV6-6|NA|TRBJ1-1
TGTGCCAGCAGCACAGCCGCTATAGACACTGAAGCTTTCTTT
CASSTAAIDTEAFF
>NA|TRBV15|many|TRBJ2-1
TGTGCCACCAGCAGAGATAGTCCCTACAATGAGCAGTTCTTC
CATSRDSPYNEQFF
>TRBD1|TRBV7-2|few|TRBJ2-7
TGTGCCAGCAGCCCAGGACAGGGGGGTTCCTACGAGCAGTACTTC
CASSPGQGGSYEQYF
>NA|TRBV9|NA|TRBJ2-3
TGTGCCAGCAGCGTATCCCCCCGGGCGGATACGCAGTATTTT
CASSVSPRADTQYF
>NA|TRBV4-3|NA|TRBJ1-5
TGCGCCAGCAGCCAAGATCTTGTGGCCGGGAACAATCAGCCCCAGCATTTT
CASSQDLVAGNNQPQHF
>NA|TRBV20-1|many|TRBJ2-6
TGCAGTGCCCAGGGAGGGGGGACCTCTGGGGCCAACGTCCTGACTTTC
CSAQGGGTSGANVLTF
>NA|TRBV20-1|few|TRBJ2-5
TGCAGTGCTAGAGATCTGGGGTCTATGGGGACTTTAGGGGAGACCCAGTACTTC
CSARDLGSMGTLGETQYF
>NA|TRBV7-2|few|TRBJ2-5
TGTGCCAGCAGCTGGGGTCCCGGGGAAGAGACCCAGTACTTC
CASSWGPGEETQYF
>NA|TRBV5-1|NA|TRBJ1-1
TGCGCCAGCAGCTTGTGGACTCGGGCGAACACTGAAGCTTTCTTT
CASSLWTRANTEAFF
>TRBD1|TRBV29-1|NA|TRBJ2-7
TGCAGCGTTGAAGAAGACAGGGGGCGCTACGAGCAGTACTTC
CSVEEDRGRYEQYF
>NA|TRBV5-1|many|TRBJ2-7
TGCGCCAGCAGCTTAGAGTCCTACGAGCAGTACTTC
CASSLESYEQYF
>NA|TRBV7-2|NA|TRBJ2-5
TGTGCCAGCAGCTTAGAGAATCTCGAAGAGACCCAGTACTTC
CASSLENLEETQYF
>TRBD1|TRBV29-1|NA|TRBJ2-2
TGCAGCGTCCGTAGGACAGGGACCACCGGGGAGCTGTTTTTT
CSVRRTGTTGELFF
>TRBD1|TRBV7-2|few|TRBJ2-2
TGTGCCAGCAGCCCAGCCCTACAGGGGGCCACCGGGGAGCTGTTTTTT
CASSPALQGATGELFF
>NA|TRBV5-1|NA|TRBJ2-1
TGCGCCAGCAGCGACAGGACGGACAATGAGCAGTTCTTC
CASSDRTDNEQFF
>NA|TRBV20-1|few|TRBJ1-2
TGCAGTGCTTACGGGGAAGTAAGAGGGGGCTACACCTTC
CSAYGEVRGGYTF
>TRBD2|TRBV7-2|NA|TRBJ2-3
TGTGCCAGCAGCCCTCGGACTAGCGGGGGCGCAGATACGCAGTATTTT
CASSPRTSGGADTQYF
>NA|TRBV7-9|few|TRBJ2-5
TGTGCCAGCAGCTTTAAACAGGCCTACCAAGAGACCCAGTACTTC
CASSFKQAYQETQYF
>TRBD1|TRBV18|few|TRBJ2-2
TGTGCCAGCTCACCGCGGACAGGAACGAACACCGGGGAGCTGTTTTTT
CASSPRTGTNTGELFF
>NA|TRBV27|NA|TRBJ2-7
TGTGCCAGCACCCGACCAGAGACGTACCCCTACGAGCAGTACTTC
CASTRPETYPYEQYF
>NA|TRBV4-1|NA|TRBJ1-1
TGCGCCAGCAGCCAAGTTCTGGCGATCACTGAAGCTTTCTTT
CASSQVLAITEAFF
>NA|TRBV14|few|TRBJ2-2
TGTGCCAGCAGCCCGGACTACTACACCGGGGAGCTGTTTTTT
CASSPDYYTGELFF
>TRBD1|TRBV4-1|NA|TRBJ2-3
TGCGCCAGCAGCCCCGACAGGGGGACGCAGTATTTT
CASSPDRGTQYF
>TRBD2|TRBV9|many|TRBJ2-3
TGTGCCAGCAGCGTAGCGGGTAGCGGGGGGGCCGCAGATACGCAGTATTTT
CASSVAGSGGAADTQYF
>TRBD2|TRBV4-3|NA|TRBJ2-3
TGCGCCAGCAGCCTCCAACCGGGAGGCGGCACAGATACGCAGTATTTT
CASSLQPGGGTDTQYF
>TRBD1|TRBV4-1|few|TRBJ2-4
TGCGCCAGCAGCCGATCCGGGACAGGGTTCTTGTACTTC
CASSRSGTGFLYF
>TRBD1|TRBV11-2|NA|TRBJ1-2
TGTGCCAGCAGCGTGACAGGGGGCGCCCGCTATGGCTACACCTTC
CASSVTGGARYGYTF
>NA|TRBV29-1|many|TRBJ1-1
TGCAGCGTCTCCTCAGGGTGGGGCATGAACACTGAAGCTTTCTTT
CSVSSGWGMNTEAFF
>TRBD1|TRBV5-1|NA|TRBJ2-1
TGCGCCAGCAGCTTGGGGGACAGGAGCTCCTACAATGAGCAGTTCTTC
CASSLGDRSSYNEQFF
>NA|TRBV7-3|many|TRBJ2-1
TGTGCCAGCAGCTTAGCGGGGCTCGACTACAATGAGCAGTTCTTC
CASSLAGLDYNEQFF
>NA|TRBV29-1|few|TRBJ1-2
TGCAGCGTGATTAATAGGGGTCGGGATGGCTACACCTTC
CSVINRGRDGYTF
>NA|TRBV6-5|NA|TRBJ2-5
TGTGCCAGCAGTGCTCCGGGACACAAGTCGGAGACCCAGTACTTC
CASSAPGHKSETQYF
>TRBD2|TRBV18|NA|TRBJ2-1
TGTGCCAGCTCACCATCGGGGAGGGCCTCCGGGCAGTTCTTC
CASSPSGRASGQFF
>NA|TRBV12-3/TRBV12-4|NA|TRBJ2-1
TGTGCCAGCAGTTCCCAGGGGTTTTTGAGCGGCGAGCAGTTCTTC
CASSSQGFLSGEQFF
>NA|TRBV20-1|NA|TRBJ1-5
TGCAGTGCTATATTACCACGCTTAACCATTGGCAATCAGCCCCAGCATTTT
CSAILPRLTIGNQPQHF
>NA|TRBV6-6|few|TRBJ2-2
TGTGCCAGCAGTCGAGACAGGAACACCGGGGAGCTGTTTTTT
CASSRDRNTGELFF
>TRBD1|TRBV6-5|few|TRBJ1-2
TGTGCCAGCAGTTACTCGATCATACAGGGGAACTATGGCTACACCTTC
CASSYSIIQGNYGYTF
>NA|TRBV27|few|TRBJ1-2
TGTGCCAGCAGTTTATCCCCGACATTCTATGGCTACACCTTC
CASSLSPTFYGYTF
>NA|TRBV20-1|NA|TRBJ2-5
TGCAGTGCCCCCCGAAATGGGGAGACCCAGTACTTC
CSAPRNGETQYF
>TRBD1|TRBV6-5|few|TRBJ1-3
TGTGCCAGCAGTCTGACAGGGCTCTCTGGAAACACCATATATTTT
CASSLTGLSGNTIYF
>TRBD1|TRBV20-1|many|TRBJ2-5
TGCAGTGCCCCCCGGACAGGGTGGTCGTCGGAGACCCAGTACTTC
CSAPRTGWSSETQYF
>TRBD2|TRBV11-2|NA|TRBJ2-2
TGTGCCAGCAGCCCCCTGGGGGGGACCTTACCCGGGGAGCTGTTTTTT
CASSPLGGTLPGELFF
>NA|TRBV6-1|few|TRBJ2-4
TGTGCCAGCAGTGAGTCAGGAGGCTTTGGGGCCAAAAACATTCAGTACTTC
CASSESGGFGAKNIQYF
>NA|TRBV7-8|few|TRBJ2-1
TGTGCCAGCAGCAAGGGACCACTCATCCAATCCAATGAGCAGTTCTTC
CASSKGPLIQSNEQFF
>TRBD1|TRBV27|few|TRBJ2-3
TGTGCCAGCAGTGAGAGGACAGGGGGGGGTCCAGATACGCAGTATTTT
CASSERTGGGPDTQYF
>TRBD1|TRBV4-1|few|TRBJ1-2
TGCGCCAGCAGCCAACTGACAGGGGGTAGCTATGGCTACACCTTC
CASSQLTGGSYGYTF
>NA|TRBV6-2/TRBV6-3|NA|TRBJ2-1
TGTGCCAGCAGTTACCAGTGGAACAATGAGCAGTTCTTC
CASSYQWNNEQFF